The 14 T cell receptor beta chains listed next were all sequenced from one sample in a study of T cell changes during pregnancy in multiple sclerosis. The data were produced by immunoSEQ multiplex PCR, yet TCRdb's version contains in-frame clones alone and is incomplete. Of about 66,000 clones listed, about nine tenths are singletons. Sequenced material: peripheral blood, taken in the third trimester of pregnancy. The receptors here all came from a female donor with multiple sclerosis, enrolled in a pregnancy study.

This clone was observed a single time. The CDR3 reads CASSQLGLASTDTQYF. CDR3 in DNA: TGTGCCAGCAGCCAACTCGGACTAGCAAGCACAGATACGCAGTATTTT. V is TRBV7-9 and J is TRBJ2-3; TRBD2 aligns across 8 bases. The CDR3 is 16 residues long. Trimming cost V 5 bases and J 0 bases; bases outside gene matches: 7. CDR1 is SEHNR and CDR2 is FQNEAQ in the germline V gene (reference sequence). Full variable domain (rest looked up from reference TRBV7-9 and TRBJ2-3): DTGVSQNPRHKITKRGQNVTFRCDPISEHNRLYWYRQTLGQGPEFLTYFQNEAQLEKSRLLSDRFSAERPKGSFSTLEIQRTEQGDSAMYLCASSQLGLASTDTQYFGPGTRLTVL.

This chain uses TRBV6-4 with TRBJ1-1; a possible D gene is TRBD1 (6 bases). The germline V and J ends were trimmed by 6 bases and 0 bases, with 11 bases remaining between them. The V gene's germline CDR1 is MRHNA and CDR2 SNTAGT. The CDR3 has 14 amino acids. The CDR3 loop is CASRSDRLNTEAFF. In DNA, the CDR3 is TGTGCCAGCAGATCGGACAGATTGAACACTGAAGCTTTCTTT.

The genes are TRBV30 and TRBJ2-1, with TRBD2 identical over 11 bases. From germline, CDR1 is GTSNPN and CDR2 SVGIG (reference sequence). This CDR3 contains 16 residues. The junction had 7 bases not matched to a gene; V was cut back by 0 bases and J by 6 bases. The CDR3 DNA sequence: TGTGCCTGGAGTGTATTCGGGACTAGCGGTCCCAATGAGCAGTTCTTC. It codes for CAWSVFGTSGPNEQFF.

This clone was seen only once. The rearrangement uses TRBV28 and TRBJ2-1, with D uncertain. V lost 5 bases and J 6 bases, leaving 8 bases between the germline ends. Germline lookup yields CDR1 MDHEN and CDR2 SYDVKM. CDR3 length: 12 residues. The CDR3, as DNA: TGTGCCAGCAGTCCCGCGCGCAATGAGCAGTTCTTC. Amino acids: CASSPARNEQFF. The full variable domain, its missing parts supplied by reference TRBV28 and TRBJ2-1, is DVKVTQSSRYLVKRTGEKVFLECVQDMDHENMFWYRQDPGLGLRLIYFSYDVKMKEKGDIPEGYSVSREKKERFSLILESASTNQTSMYLCASSPARNEQFFGPGTRLTVL.

The chain joins TRBV30 to TRBJ1-2; D call uncertain. CDR1 and CDR2 from the germline V gene are GTSNPN and SVGIG (reference sequence). CDR3 length equals 14 residues. Trimming removed 0 bases at V and 0 bases at J, with 8 bases between. CDR3 sequence reads: CAWSVPGANYGYTF. The CDR3 region has the DNA TGTGCCTGGAGTGTACCCGGTGCTAACTATGGCTACACCTTC.

This sequence joins TRBV30 and TRBJ1-1, with TRBD1 matching 10 bases. CDR1 GTSNPN and CDR2 SVGIG come from the germline V gene (reference sequence). The V gene end was trimmed by 8 bases and the J gene end by 7 bases; junction bases not matched to a gene: 4. CDR3 length equals 11 residues. The CDR3 sequence is CAGGQGFEAFF. Written as DNA, the CDR3 is TGTGCCGGGGGACAGGGGTTTGAAGCTTTCTTT.

The chain is built from TRBV19 and TRBJ2-1, with TRBD1 matching over 7 bases. Germline assignment: CDR1 LNHDA and CDR2 SQIVND (reference sequence). V lost 7 bases to trimming and J lost 1 base; unmatched junction nucleotides: 7. There are 15 residues in the CDR3. The CDR3 loop reads CASTSTGWSYNEQFF. The CDR3 region has the DNA TGTGCCAGTACCTCGACAGGGTGGTCCTACAATGAGCAGTTCTTC. The full variable domain, completed using reference TRBV19 and TRBJ2-1, is DGGITQSPKYLFRKEGQNVTLSCEQNLNHDAMYWYRQDPGQGLRLIYYSQIVNDFQKGDIAEGYSVSREKKESFPLTVTSAQKNPTAFYLCASTSTGWSYNEQFFGPGTRLTVL.

The rearrangement links TRBV30 to TRBJ2-5, with D tentatively TRBD2 (5 bases). Trimming stripped 4 bases from V and 4 bases from J, with 10 bases between. The CDR3 spans 12 residues. Germline V lookup: CDR1 GTSNPN, CDR2 SVGIG (reference sequence). The CDR3 coding sequence is TGTGCCTGGAACGGGGTAGGAGAGACCCAGTACTTC. This translates into CAWNGVGETQYF.

This chain connects TRBV7-9 to TRBJ2-5; 7 bases agree with TRBD1. J gave up 2 bases and V 4 bases, and 1 base lay outside the gene matches. Germline values: CDR1 SEHNR, CDR2 FQNEAQ (reference sequence). The CDR3 consists of 13 residues. CDR3 DNA: TGTGCCAGCAGCTGGGGACAGCAAGAGACCCAGTACTTC. It specifies CASSWGQQETQYF. The whole variable domain, remainder taken from reference TRBV7-9 and TRBJ2-5, is DTGVSQNPRHKITKRGQNVTFRCDPISEHNRLYWYRQTLGQGPEFLTYFQNEAQLEKSRLLSDRFSAERPKGSFSTLEIQRTEQGDSAMYLCASSWGQQETQYFGPGTRLLVL.

V usage is TRBV7-9 and J usage is TRBJ1-1, with D uncertain. CDR1 and CDR2 (germline): SEHNR, FQNEAQ (reference sequence). Trimming shortened V by 1 base and J by 3 bases, and 3 bases separated the two germline ends. CDR3 length: 12 residues. The CDR3 region is CASSLVYTEAFF. DNA for the CDR3: TGTGCCAGCAGCTTAGTCTACACTGAAGCTTTCTTT.

The genes are TRBV11-1 and TRBJ1-5; 10 nucleotides align to TRBD1. J gave up 5 bases and V 1 base, and 2 bases lay outside the gene matches. Germline CDR1 and CDR2: SGHAT and FQDESV (reference sequence). The CDR3 is 15 amino acids. For the CDR3, the DNA is TGTGCCAGCAGCTTAGGACAGGGGGCGGATCAGCCCCAGCATTTT. Protein: CASSLGQGADQPQHF.

The chain combines TRBV2 with TRBJ2-5; a weak D match, TRBD1 (6 bases). V was cut by 2 bases and J by 7 bases, with 14 bases left in between. Germline CDR1 SNHLY, CDR2 FYNNEI. The CDR3 is made up of 14 amino acids. The CDR3 bases are TGTGCCAGCAGTGAATTAGGGACCAGGGGGACCCAGTACTTC. It encodes CASSELGTRGTQYF.

V gene TRBV7-6 combines with J gene TRBJ1-4; D possibly corresponds to TRBD1 (5 bases). V gave up 4 bases and J gave up 3 bases, with 21 bases separating them. The CDR3 sequence is 18 residues long. CDR1 and CDR2 (germline): SGHVS, FNYEAQ. As DNA, the CDR3 is TGTGCCAGCAGCTCGGCGATCGAATTAGGGGCGGCTAATGAAAAACTGTTTTTT. It yields the protein CASSSAIELGAANEKLFF.

The V call is TRBV23-1, the J call TRBJ2-7, with D tentatively TRBD1 (5 bases). TRBV23-1 is recorded as an ORF, its role being uncertain. Trimming left V 2 bases short and J 2 bases short, with 13 bases between. The CDR3 runs 15 residues. The CDR3 region is CASSQGGAAAYEQYF. CDR3 DNA: TGCGCCAGCAGTCAAGGTGGGGCAGCCGCCTACGAGCAGTACTTC.